What follows is one TCR beta chain and its context. CDR3 size: 17 residues. Germline loops: CDR1 LGHDT, CDR2 YNNKEL (reference sequence). Between the trimmed V and J ends, which lost 6 bases and 3 bases, there was a span of 24 bases. This specimen belongs to a study of blood T cell repertoires in COVID-19. Study-wide context: Specimens from acute and convalescent COVID-19 originated in the United States, Italy and Spain. From T cells, B-cell-depleted T cells, or PBMCs came the material, which was cDNA or gDNA.

Per the original data handling: Reference gene primer amplification gave nucleated cell count estimates. Measured with immunoSEQ multiplex PCR; TCRdb has only the in-frame clones, and not every one. V, J and clone size reflect that table, while D and trimming were determined from the DNA. The profile shows about 68,000 clones, around 80% of them singletons. Input material: peripheral blood. The TCR was taken from a human donor in a cohort sampled during active COVID-19. This rearrangement joins TRBV3-1 (or the pseudogene TRBV3-2) to TRBJ2-7, with D perhaps matching TRBD2 (7 bases). The CDR3 here is CASRDSRGGAYIYEQYV. CDR3 DNA sequence: TGTGCCAGCAGGGATTCGCGAGGGGGGGCCTACATCTACGAGCAGTACGTC.